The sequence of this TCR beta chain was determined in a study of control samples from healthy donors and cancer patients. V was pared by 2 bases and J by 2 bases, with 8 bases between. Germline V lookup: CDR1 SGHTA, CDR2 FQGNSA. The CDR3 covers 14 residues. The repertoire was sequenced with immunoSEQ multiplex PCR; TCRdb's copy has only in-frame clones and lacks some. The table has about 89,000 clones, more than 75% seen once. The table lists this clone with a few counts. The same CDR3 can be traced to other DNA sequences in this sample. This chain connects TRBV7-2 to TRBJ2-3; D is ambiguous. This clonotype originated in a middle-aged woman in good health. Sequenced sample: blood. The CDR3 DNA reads TGTGCCAGCAGCTTATTGGGGATCACAGATACGCAGTATTTT. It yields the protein CASSLLGITDTQYF. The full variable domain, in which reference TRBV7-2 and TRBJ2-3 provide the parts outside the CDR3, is GAGVSQSPSNKVTEKGKDVELRCDPISGHTALYWYRQSLGQGLEFLIYFQGNSAPDKSGLPSDRFSAERTGGSVSTLTIQRTQQEDSAVYLCASSLLGITDTQYFGPGTRLTVL.